Listed below are T cell receptor beta chains from one sample, sequenced in a study of T cell responses to AZD1222 COVID-19 vaccine. Here immunoSEQ multiplex PCR was the method, and the copy in TCRdb shows in-frame clones only, minus some. The top ten clones hold approximately 7.9% of a sample with approximately 120,000 clones, roughly nine tenths of them seen once. The sample was peripheral blood, taken on day 0 of AZD1222 vaccination. All receptors derive from an adult in good health. The CDR3 runs from the conserved cysteine through the conserved F or W. The D gene is left open where the match is weak. A clone size is listed for some rows: how often the clone was seen (once, few, many), or a class if it is expanded.

J gene	clone size	D gene	V gene	CDR3 DNA	CDR3 protein
TRBJ2-2	.	TRBD1	TRBV6-5	TGTGCCAGCACGACGGGACAGGGTGGAGGCGGGGAGCTGTTTTTT	CASTTGQGGGGELFF
TRBJ2-7	.	.	TRBV27	TGTGCCAGCAGCCCTTTCGCGACCAATTCCTACGAGCAGTACTTC	CASSPFATNSYEQYF
TRBJ2-7	.	TRBD2	TRBV2	TGTGCCAGCAGTCTGACTAGCGGCACCTACGAGCAGTACTTC	CASSLTSGTYEQYF
TRBJ1-1	.	TRBD1	TRBV24-1	TGTGCCACCCAGGACAGGGGGTACACTGAAGCTTTCTTT	CATQDRGYTEAFF
TRBJ1-1	.	TRBD1	TRBV7-9	TGTGCCAGCAGCTCACAGGGGACCGAAGCTTTCTTT	CASSSQGTEAFF
TRBJ2-1	.	.	TRBV4-2	TGTGCCAGCAGCCAAGGGGGGGCTACCTACAATGAGCAGTTCTTC	CASSQGGATYNEQFF
TRBJ2-1	few	TRBD2	TRBV11-3	TGTGCCAGCAGCTTAGGGGATACTAGCGGGGGGAATGAGCAGTTCTTC	CASSLGDTSGGNEQFF
TRBJ1-6	.	.	TRBV6-5	TGTGCCAGCAGTTACATTCTAACCGGCAATTCACCCCTCCACTTT	CASSYILTGNSPLHF
TRBJ2-1	.	TRBD2	TRBV11-3	TGTGCCAGCAGCTTAGGAGACAGCGGGGGGGGCAATGAGCAGTTCTTC	CASSLGDSGGGNEQFF
TRBJ2-3	.	.	TRBV7-3	TGTGCCAGCAGCACGACGGGGGCCCGGGGAGATACGCAGTATTTT	CASSTTGARGDTQYF
TRBJ1-1	.	.	TRBV7-9	TGTGCCAGCAGCTTGGTTATGGCAGGGGCATTGAACACTGAAGCTTTCTTT	CASSLVMAGALNTEAFF
TRBJ1-2	.	.	TRBV7-2	TGTGCCAGCAGCTCTCCGGGACGGATCTATGGCTACACCTTC	CASSSPGRIYGYTF
TRBJ2-3	.	TRBD1	TRBV12-3/TRBV12-4	TGTGCCAGCAGCCCTGGGACAGGGGATACGCAGTATTTT	CASSPGTGDTQYF
TRBJ1-6	.	TRBD1	TRBV7-9	TGTGCCAGCAGCTTCGATCCGGGACAGAATTCACCCCTCCACTTT	CASSFDPGQNSPLHF
TRBJ1-4	few	.	TRBV6-1	TGTGCCAGCAGTGAAGCAATCTTGACAGAGAATAATGAAAAACTGTTTTTT	CASSEAILTENNEKLFF
TRBJ1-1	.	TRBD1	TRBV2	TGTGCCAGCCCAAGACAGGGAAGGACTGAAGCTTTCTTT	CASPRQGRTEAFF
TRBJ1-1	.	.	TRBV7-8	TGTGCCAGCAACCTCCAGGGGATGGGGACGAACACTGAAGCTTTCTTT	CASNLQGMGTNTEAFF
TRBJ2-3	.	TRBD2	TRBV7-2	TGTGCCAGCAGCTTAGTGCGGGGGGGTTCAGATACGCAGTATTTT	CASSLVRGGSDTQYF
TRBJ2-3	.	TRBD1	TRBV7-3	TGTGCCAGCAGCAAGTCGACAGGGGGTATAGCAGATACGCAGTATTTT	CASSKSTGGIADTQYF